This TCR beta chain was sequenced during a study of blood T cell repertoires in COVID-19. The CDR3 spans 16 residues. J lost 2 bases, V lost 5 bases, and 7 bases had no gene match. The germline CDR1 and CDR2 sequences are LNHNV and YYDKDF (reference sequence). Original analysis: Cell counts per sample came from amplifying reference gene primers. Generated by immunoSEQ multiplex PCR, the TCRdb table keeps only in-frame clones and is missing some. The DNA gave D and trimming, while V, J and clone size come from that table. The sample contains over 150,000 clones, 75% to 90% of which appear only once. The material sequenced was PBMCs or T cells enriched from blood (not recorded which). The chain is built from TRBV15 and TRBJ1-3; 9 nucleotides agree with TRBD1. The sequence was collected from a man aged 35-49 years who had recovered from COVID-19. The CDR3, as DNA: TGTGCCACCAGCCCCCGGACAGGGGTTACTGGAAACACCATATATTTT. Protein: CATSPRTGVTGNTIYF.